One sample yielded the 23 T cell receptor beta chains listed below, sequenced in a study of shared clonotypes between healthy human individuals. Positive CCR7 selection of CD45RO-negative cells yielded the naive CD8 cells, and terminally differentiated effector memory CD45RA+ cells were excluded. Clones were read by immunoSEQ multiplex PCR, and TCRdb kept only the in-frame ones, dropping some. The table includes 650,000 to 800,000 clones, 90% to 95% detected once. Sequenced material: naive CD8+ T cells sorted from blood. All receptors derive from a man aged 25 to 40 in good health.

The genes are TRBV4-3 and TRBJ2-2; 9 bases are a match to TRBD1. The CDR3 is made up of 18 amino acids. Germline V gene data show CDR1 as LGHNA and CDR2 as YSLEER. The V segment lost 3 bases and the J segment 2 bases; nucleotides outside the gene matches: 10. DNA for the CDR3: TGCGCCAGCAGCCAGGTGATGCCGGGACAGGGCAACACCGGGGAGCTGTTTTTT. This sequence encodes CASSQVMPGQGNTGELFF.

This clone was detected once. This chain uses TRBV27 with TRBJ2-1, with 9 bases lining up with TRBD2. The CDR3 consists of 15 residues. J lost 7 bases, V lost 0 bases, and 4 bases had no gene match. Looked up from germline, CDR1 is MNHEY and CDR2 is SMNVEV (reference sequence). The CDR3 loop is CASSLSLAGVNEQFF. CDR3 nucleotide sequence: TGTGCCAGCAGTTTATCGTTAGCGGGAGTAAATGAGCAGTTCTTC.

The chain couples TRBV11-3 to TRBJ2-7, with 9 positions matching TRBD1. From germline, CDR1 is SGHNT and CDR2 YENEEA. The CDR3 contains 16 residues. Trimming at V came to 1 base and at J to 6 bases, leaving 10 bases not matched to a gene. The CDR3 sequence: CASSLAPGQGPSEQYF. The CDR3 DNA reads TGTGCCAGCAGCTTAGCTCCGGGACAGGGACCCTCCGAGCAGTACTTC.

The V call is TRBV19, the J call TRBJ1-1, with D perhaps matching TRBD1 (6 bases). Germline lookup yields CDR1 LNHDA and CDR2 SQIVND (reference sequence). The V end was cut by 6 bases, the J end by 6 bases, with 20 bases between. The CDR3 is 15 amino acids. CDR3: CASSGTFGGGAEAFF. In DNA, the CDR3 is TGTGCCAGTAGCGGGACCTTCGGTGGGGGCGCTGAAGCTTTCTTT.

The V gene is TRBV5-4, the J gene TRBJ2-1; 13 nucleotides agree with TRBD2. V gave up 4 bases and J gave up 9 bases; unmatched junction bases: 13. Germline CDR1 reads SGHNT; CDR2 reads YYREEE (reference sequence). There are 17 residues in the CDR3. The CDR3 loop is CASSGSMTSGRISEQFF. CDR3 coding DNA: TGTGCCAGCAGCGGCTCAATGACTAGCGGGAGGATTTCTGAGCAGTTCTTC.

This sequence joins TRBV28 and TRBJ2-7; 7 bases line up with TRBD1. J was trimmed by 3 bases and V by 7 bases; bases with no gene match: 9. The CDR3 has 14 amino acids. Per germline, CDR1 MDHEN and CDR2 SYDVKM. CDR3 DNA: TGTGCCAGCAAAAAAGATACAGGGGTCTACGAGCAGTACTTC. Protein: CASKKDTGVYEQYF.

The rearrangement links TRBV7-9 to TRBJ2-7; D ambiguous. Germline V CDR1 and CDR2: SEHNR, FQNEAQ (reference sequence). Trimming cost V 5 bases and J 6 bases, with 11 bases left between them. There are 12 residues in the CDR3. Here the CDR3 reads CASSPSPGEQYF. Here the CDR3 DNA reads TGTGCCAGCAGCCCGAGCCCGGGCGAGCAGTACTTC.

The rearrangement links TRBV12-2 to TRBJ2-1; the table's D gene call, TRBD2, was not cross checked with the DNA. TRBV12-2 is termed a pseudogene. The CDR3 is made up of 15 amino acids. The CDR3 sequence: CASRLPGLADNEQFF. The CDR3 DNA reads TGTGCAAGTCGCCTTCCGGGACTCGCCGATAATGAGCAGTTCTTC.

Points on this clone: At one end, the junction sequence differs from germline, possibly due to a read error. The chain uses TRBV14 and TRBJ2-3; D possibly corresponds to TRBD2 (5 bases). The CDR3 is 15 residues long. Germline CDR1 reads SGHDN; CDR2 reads FVKESK. DNA for the CDR3: TGTGCCAGCAGCCAAGCCCCGGGGAGCAAAGATACGCAGTATTTT. Protein: CASSQAPGSKDTQYF.

V is TRBV7-8 and J is TRBJ1-1; possibly TRBD1 for D (5 bases). Trimming shortened V by 3 bases and J by 0 bases, and 11 bases separated the two germline ends. This CDR3 comprises 15 residues. CDR1 and CDR2 from the germline V gene are SGHVS and FQNEAQ. The CDR3: CASSFPRGVNTEAFF. CDR3 sequence (DNA): TGTGCCAGCAGCTTCCCCCGGGGGGTGAACACTGAAGCTTTCTTT.

V usage is TRBV7-9 and J usage is TRBJ2-1; TRBD1 aligns across 7 bases. CDR3 length: 15 amino acids. The ends lost 0 bases at V and 3 bases at J; junction bases unmatched: 2. The germline gives CDR1 SEHNR, CDR2 FQNEAQ (reference sequence). CDR3 residues: CASSLAGQIYNEQFF. For the CDR3, the DNA is TGTGCCAGCAGCTTAGCGGGACAGATCTACAATGAGCAGTTCTTC.

Notes on this clone: Other DNA sequences in this specimen translate into the identical CDR3. This chain joins TRBV5-6 and TRBJ2-3; unclear D gene. The CDR3 loop spans 12 amino acids. V lost 2 bases, J lost 1 base, and 2 bases lay in between. Germline-derived CDR1 and CDR2 are SGHDT and YYEEEE. CDR3 in amino acids: CASSFGTDTQYF. The CDR3 nucleotides read TGTGCCAGCAGCTTCGGCACAGATACGCAGTATTTT.

This CDR3 is CASSKRETTYEQYF. CDR3 nucleotide sequence: TGTGCCAGTAGTAAACGGGAGACCACCTACGAGCAGTACTTC. The chain joins TRBV19 to TRBJ2-7; D is possibly TRBD2 (6 bases). Germline V gives CDR1 LNHDA, CDR2 SQIVND (reference sequence). V gave up 4 bases and J gave up 2 bases, with 12 bases separating them. The CDR3 length is 14 residues. Combining the CDR3 with reference TRBV19 and TRBJ2-7 gives the whole variable domain DGGITQSPKYLFRKEGQNVTLSCEQNLNHDAMYWYRQDPGQGLRLIYYSQIVNDFQKGDIAEGYSVSREKKESFPLTVTSAQKNPTAFYLCASSKRETTYEQYFGPGTRLTVT.

This rearrangement joins TRBV6-6 to TRBJ2-1; the D is unclear. Per the germline V gene, CDR1 is MNHNY and CDR2 is SVGAGI (reference sequence). The CDR3 is 13 amino acids. V was trimmed by 8 bases and J by 5 bases, leaving 13 bases between them. The CDR3 DNA is TGTGCCAGCCGCCCCACCCTTAACAATGAGCAGTTCTTC. Translating it yields CASRPTLNNEQFF.

The genes are TRBV28 and TRBJ2-7; 7 bases agree with TRBD1. V trimming: 6 bases; J trimming: 4 bases; junction bases outside the gene matches: 9. This CDR3 contains 14 residues. Germline lookup yields CDR1 MDHEN and CDR2 SYDVKM. The CDR3 DNA reads TGTGCCAGCAGAAAAGAGGACAGGACTTACGAGCAGTACTTC. This gives the protein CASRKEDRTYEQYF.

The gene calls are TRBV11-2 and TRBJ2-1, with 10 nucleotides matching TRBD2. Germline values: CDR1 SGHAT, CDR2 FQNNGV. With V trimmed by 1 base and J by 7 bases, 7 bases remained unmatched. CDR3 size: 16 residues. The CDR3 region is CASSLGPSGSWNEQFF. The CDR3 region has the DNA TGTGCCAGCAGCTTAGGCCCTAGCGGGAGTTGGAATGAGCAGTTCTTC.

This chain joins TRBV2 and TRBJ2-5; tentative D call: TRBD1 (6 bases). Trimming took off 7 bases at V and 6 bases at J, with 15 bases between the two ends. The CDR3 is made up of 13 amino acids. Looked up from germline, CDR1 is SNHLY and CDR2 is FYNNEI. CDR3: CASKDSDGQTQYF. DNA of the CDR3: TGTGCCAGCAAGGACAGTGACGGGCAGACCCAGTACTTC.

A single count supports this clone. The V call is TRBV27, the J call TRBJ2-1; 11 nucleotides align to TRBD2. Germline values: CDR1 MNHEY, CDR2 SMNVEV (reference sequence). The CDR3 spans 16 residues. J lost 10 bases, V lost 5 bases, and 13 bases had no gene match. CDR3 sequence reads: CASSPWTSGRGDEQFF. DNA for the CDR3: TGTGCCAGCAGTCCCTGGACTAGCGGGCGAGGGGACGAGCAGTTCTTC.

The chain couples TRBV5-1 to TRBJ2-2; no definite D call. V lost 0 bases to trimming and J lost 6 bases, with 9 bases between them. Looked up from germline, CDR1 is SGHRS and CDR2 is YFSETQ. This CDR3 contains 14 residues. CDR3 sequence (DNA): TGCGCCAGCAGCTTGGATTTAGGCTCCGGGGAGCTGTTTTTT. It translates to CASSLDLGSGELFF.

This clone was counted a few times. The chain recombines TRBV27 with TRBJ2-1, with D maybe TRBD2 (6 bases). Germline lookup yields CDR1 MNHEY and CDR2 SMNVEV (reference sequence). V lost 7 bases, J lost 4 bases, and 14 bases lay in between. The CDR3 sequence is 14 residues long. Written as DNA, the CDR3 is TGTGCCAGCACCTCAGGAGGGCGATACAATGAGCAGTTCTTC. Its protein product is CASTSGGRYNEQFF.

J is TRBJ2-1 and V is TRBV12-5; D is perhaps TRBD1 or TRBD2 (5 bases each). The V end lost 6 bases, the J end lost 4 bases, and 13 bases lay between the germline ends. Germline V gene sequence: CDR1 LGHNT, CDR2 FRNRAP. The CDR3 consists of 14 residues. The CDR3 DNA sequence: TGTGCTAGTGGCCCTTCCAGGGAGTACAATGAGCAGTTCTTC. Amino acids: CASGPSREYNEQFF. The full variable domain, rest sourced from reference TRBV12-5 and TRBJ2-1, is DARVTQTPRHKVTEMGQEVTMRCQPILGHNTVFWYRQTMMQGLELLAYFRNRAPLDDSGMPKDRFSAEMPDATLATLKIQPSEPRDSAVYFCASGPSREYNEQFFGPGTRLTVL.

To note about this clone: Other DNA sequences within the sample encode an identical CDR3. V usage is TRBV6-6 and J usage is TRBJ2-7, with D perhaps being TRBD1 or TRBD2 (5 bases each). The CDR3 length is 12 residues. V was pared by 0 bases and J by 5 bases, with 5 bases between. Germline CDR1 reads MNHNY; CDR2 reads SVGAGI (reference sequence). Here the CDR3 reads CASSYSGDEQYF. The CDR3 DNA is TGTGCCAGCAGTTACTCGGGGGACGAGCAGTACTTC.

This clone appeared a single time. This chain joins TRBV11-2 and TRBJ2-7; the match to TRBD2 covers 11 bases. After removal of 4 bases from V and 4 bases from J, the junction contained 6 bases not matched to a gene. The V gene's germline CDR1 is SGHAT and CDR2 FQNNGV. The length of the CDR3 is 15 residues. The CDR3 reads CASSSIAGGLYEQYF. In nucleotides, the CDR3 is TGTGCCAGCAGCTCGATAGCGGGAGGGCTTTACGAGCAGTACTTC.